This record looks at one TCR beta chain sequence and its context. What it recognizes is unknown. The source of the sample is a study of beta chain features in type 1 diabetes. TCRB transcripts that were expressed got sequenced, as all of the isolated RNA had been reverse transcribed. The repertoire was sequenced with immunoSEQ multiplex PCR; TCRdb's copy has only in-frame clones and lacks some. The sample holds some 700,000 clones, around 15% seen once. This CDR3 contains 17 residues. Trimming pared 0 bases from V and 1 base from J, leaving 14 bases between. CDR1 MRHNA and CDR2 SNTAGT come from the germline V gene. Notes on the study in general: People with Type 1 diabetes carried modestly yet significantly shorter TCRB CDR3s in all four CD4+ subsets. Type 1 diabetes patients had VDJ junctions that carried fewer insertions and more deletions.

Sequenced: naive CD4+ T cells from blood. The origin of this receptor is a man aged 18 to 29 with type 1 diabetes. J is TRBJ2-3 and V is TRBV6-4, with D maybe TRBD2 (7 bases). DNA of the CDR3: TGTGCCAGCAGTGACTCAGGCGGGGGCCGCGGCACAGATACGCAGTATTTT. Residues: CASSDSGGGRGTDTQYF.